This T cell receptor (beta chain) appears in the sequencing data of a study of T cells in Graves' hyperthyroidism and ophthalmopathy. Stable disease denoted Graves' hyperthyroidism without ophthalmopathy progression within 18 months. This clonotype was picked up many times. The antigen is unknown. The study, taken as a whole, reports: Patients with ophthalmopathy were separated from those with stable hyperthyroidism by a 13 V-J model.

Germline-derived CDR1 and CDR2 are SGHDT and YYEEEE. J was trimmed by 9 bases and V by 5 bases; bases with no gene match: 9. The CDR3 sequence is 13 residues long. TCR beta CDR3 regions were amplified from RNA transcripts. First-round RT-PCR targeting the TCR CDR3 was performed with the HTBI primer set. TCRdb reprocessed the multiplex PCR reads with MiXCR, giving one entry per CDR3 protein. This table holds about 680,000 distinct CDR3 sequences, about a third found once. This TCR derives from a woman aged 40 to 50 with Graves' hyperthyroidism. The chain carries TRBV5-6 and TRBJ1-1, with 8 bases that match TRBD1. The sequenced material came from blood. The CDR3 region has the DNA TGTGCCAGCAGTACGGGACAGGAGACTCAAGCTTTCTTT. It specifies CASSTGQETQAFF.